This T cell receptor beta chain originates from a study of blood T cell repertoires in COVID-19. Study in general: Sources were T cells, B-cell-depleted T cells, or PBMCs; the material itself was cDNA or gDNA.

This CDR3 spans 12 amino acids. As originally analysed: Amplification of reference gene primers provided the estimated nucleated cell counts. Sequencing was performed with immunoSEQ multiplex PCR; in TCRdb, only in-frame clones are kept and a portion is missing. The D gene and trimming were derived from the DNA, and the V and J assignments and clone size from that table. The sample has 200,000 to 250,000 clones; around four fifths are singletons. This clonotype originated in a woman aged 80 or over with active or convalescent COVID-19. Sequencing was done on a sample of peripheral blood. The V gene is TRBV7-5, the J gene TRBJ1-2; the D call TRBD1 from the table was never checked on the DNA. TRBV7-5 is labeled a pseudogene. The CDR3 protein is CARYQQGDGYTF. In DNA, the CDR3 is TGTGCCAGGTACCAACAGGGGGATGGCTACACCTTC.